These 6 T cell receptor beta chains were sequenced from one sample in a study of patients and donors after allogeneic stem cell transplantation. MiXCR, applied by TCRdb to the RT-PCR reads, yields one record per CDR3 protein. The sample records tens of thousands of distinct CDR3 sequences, approximately 5.2% being singletons. Sample: blood, either unsorted or a sorted T cell fraction (not recorded which). These receptors all come from a human donor who was either an allogeneic HSCT recipient or a stem cell or donor lymphocyte infusion donor (not recorded which). It is not recorded whose cells these are; they may come from a transplant donor.

This clonotype was seen ten or more times. The chain combines TRBV30 with TRBJ2-7; 8 bases align to TRBD2. Losses at the gene ends were 4 bases for V and 4 bases for J; bases not matched to a gene: 12. CDR3 length: 15 amino acids. The germline CDR1 and CDR2 sequences are GTSNPN and SVGIG (reference sequence). The CDR3 DNA reads TGTGCCTGGAAACGGCCCGGGACTAGGTTTTACGAGCAGTACTTC. Amino acids: CAWKRPGTRFYEQYF.

This clonotype has a handful of counts. V usage is TRBV28 and J usage is TRBJ1-6; 7 nucleotides align to TRBD1. CDR3 size: 14 residues. V shed 3 bases, J shed 5 bases, and the junction held 1 base outside the gene matches. The germline gives CDR1 MDHEN, CDR2 SYDVKM. The CDR3: CASSLGQNNSPLHF. In nucleotides, the CDR3 is TGTGCCAGCAGTTTGGGACAGAATAATTCACCCCTCCACTTT.

In this sample, this clonotype turned up many times. The rearrangement uses TRBV6-1 and TRBJ2-2; tentatively, D is TRBD2 (6 bases). The CDR3 consists of 14 residues. Between the trimmed V and J ends, which lost 6 bases and 7 bases, there was a span of 15 bases. Germline V gives CDR1 MNHNS, CDR2 SASEGT. The CDR3 region is CASRTFQEGGELFF. CDR3 sequence (DNA): TGTGCCAGCAGGACTTTCCAGGAGGGCGGGGAGCTGTTTTTT.

Ten or more counts support this clonotype. The CDR3 DNA is TGTGCCAGCAGTTTAGCCTTTGAAGGTTCCGAGCAGTACTTC. Translating gives CASSLAFEGSEQYF. The chain combines TRBV12-3 or TRBV12-4 with TRBJ2-7; D is unresolved. The length of the CDR3 is 14 residues. V was shortened by 0 bases and J by 6 bases, with 12 bases between the two germline ends.

As to this clonotype: This may stem from a read error, because a much larger clone lies one nucleotide away. The chain has TRBV5-5 and TRBJ1-6, with D hard to call. The CDR3 covers 14 residues. Germline-derived CDR1 and CDR2 are SGHKS and YYEKEE (reference sequence). CDR3 loop: CASREENSGSPLQF. CDR3 DNA sequence: TGTGCCAGCAGGGAAGAAAATAGTGGTTCACCCCTCCAATTT.

V and J are TRBV11-2 and TRBJ2-1, with a tentative D call TRBD2 (6 bases). V dropped 5 bases and J dropped 10 bases, with 15 bases sitting between them. Germline assignment: CDR1 SGHAT and CDR2 FQNNGV. The CDR3 sequence is 13 residues long. The CDR3 region has the DNA TGTGCCAGCAGCCCAAGACTAGTCGGGGAGCAGTTCTTC. It encodes CASSPRLVGEQFF.